This note documents a single T cell receptor (beta chain) sequence. Its cognate antigen has yet to be identified. Per-base quality was not reported, and no clone a single base away is much larger than it. These data come from a study of vaccination effects on CD4 cells after COVID-19 (dated by TCRdb to between 2020 and 2023). General notes on the study: Participants received two doses of either the BNT162b2 or the mRNA-1273 mRNA SARS-CoV-2 vaccine. In the study, cultures from other donors were sequenced using the Oncomine TCR Beta short-read assay on an Illumina iSeq 100. The study compared SARS-CoV-2 spike-specific CD4+ TCR repertoires before and after mRNA vaccination in COVID-19 convalescent patients and infection-naive vaccine recipients. The full study included 9 to 10 COVID-19 convalescent patients and several SARS-CoV-2-naive healthy vaccine recipients.

Library preparation was by the immunoSEQ multiplex PCR assay. DNA from the cultured, isolated CD4+ T cells was subjected to TCR beta CDR3 sequencing. The paper's processing steps were these. The analysis removed non-productive TCR sequences, trimmed reads to the CDR3 region, and retained only CDR3s that were 7 or more amino acids long. Antigen-specific clonotypes were identified using the MANAFEST web app by comparison of expansion in peptide wells against reference cultures. Positive clones required FDR<0.05 expansion versus reference and all other wells, odds ratio above 5, and frequency above 0.1% in two replicate wells. A clonotype was defined as cross-reactive if the clonotype was significantly expanded both in SARS-CoV-2 spike wells and in at least one common cold coronavirus spike condition. CDR3 similarity was assessed by Levenshtein distance with the stringdist R package, and unrooted trees were built with ape in R 3.6.1. Not all clones reach the TCRdb copy of this immuneACCESS table, which keeps in-frame sequences only. Checked studies attribute under half of the gap to unresolved V genes and leave the rest unexplained. V, J and clone size were drawn from that table, and D and trimming were deduced from the DNA. Present in this sample are 70,000 or so clones, 65% to 80% of which were seen just once. The top ten clonotypes cover 2.5% to 3.5% of the sample.

Broad study findings and their caveats: Clones induced by infection and clones induced by vaccination both contracted markedly at late timepoints after vaccination, which fits with T cell responses waning over time. Among healthy vaccine recipients, nearly all vaccine-induced clones were SARS-CoV-2 mono-reactive, and just 1 of 255 was cross-reactive with common cold coronaviruses. The study was limited by a small number of convalescent patients, and early post-infection timepoints were lacking.

In the ViraFEST assay, PBMC were stimulated with viral peptide pools, and TCR sequencing was then used to find antigen-specific CD4+ T cell clonotypes based on their expansion. After about 10 days of culture, CD4+ T cells were isolated with the EasySep CD4+ T cell isolation kit. None of the healthy vaccine recipients had a prior SARS-CoV-2 infection, which was confirmed by nucleocapsid antibody tests that came back negative both before and after vaccination. Some 1.9 million PBMC per well were cultured with 9 to 10 ug/ml peptides in IMDM containing roughly 5% human AB serum, about 10 IU/ml IL-2 and gentamicin. Half of the culture medium was replaced with fresh IL-2-containing medium on days 3 and 7. Each peptide stimulation condition was cultured in triplicate wells unless otherwise noted. Using Ficoll-Paque Plus gradient centrifugation, PBMC were separated from whole blood and then either used fresh or cryopreserved at -140C. The overlapping peptide pools covered the spike proteins of SARS-CoV-2 and of the common cold coronaviruses HCoV-NL63, HCoV-OC43 and HCoV-229E. Genomic DNA was extracted from cultured CD4+ T cells with the QIAamp micro DNA kit.

The source of this sequence is a human donor who received a COVID-19 vaccine. The material was CD4+ T cells from PBMCs cultured with HCoV-NL63 spike peptides, obtained before COVID-19 vaccination. Reading the label with the study, this specimen's cell subset or site is: HCoV-NL63 spike overlapping peptide pool stimulation.

The CDR3: CASSLGTGEQYV. The DNA sequence reads TGTGCCAGCAGCTTAGGTACGGGCGAGCAGTACGTC. The chain employs TRBV7-8 and TRBJ2-7; there is no confident call for the D gene. The CDR3 numbers 12 residues from cysteine through valine. Only the CDR3 DNA stays, 36 bases, in frame from base 1. From a lookup of the germline V gene, CDR1 and CDR2 are SGHVS and FQNEAQ. V and J are truncated by 1 base and 6 bases respectively, leaving an intervening sequence of 7 bases.